The rows below give T cell receptor beta chains drawn from one sample of a study of cytomegalovirus exposure and HLA in healthy donors. Clones were sequenced by immunoSEQ multiplex PCR, and TCRdb holds only the in-frame ones, with some missing. The repertoire holds 70,000 to 100,000 clones, with approximately 80% as singletons. Sequences were obtained from PBMCs. Receptor source: a woman between 45 and 60 years old in good health and CMV-seropositive. Both conserved end residues are part of each CDR3. Each record gives: clone size, J gene, D gene, V gene, CDR3 protein, CDR3 DNA. The D gene is left open where the match is weak. The size field is filled for only some rows; it gives once, few, many or a size class.

clone size: -
J gene: TRBJ2-2
D gene: -
V gene: TRBV18
CDR3 protein: CASSPLPGQGELFF
CDR3 DNA: TGTGCCAGCTCACCACTTCCAGGGCAGGGGGAGCTGTTTTTT

clone size: -
J gene: TRBJ2-3
D gene: -
V gene: TRBV7-2
CDR3 protein: CASSVDYTDTQYF
CDR3 DNA: TGTGCCAGCAGCGTCGACTACACAGATACGCAGTATTTT

clone size: few
J gene: TRBJ2-7
D gene: -
V gene: TRBV5-5
CDR3 protein: CASSLIAGGISYEQYF
CDR3 DNA: TGTGCCAGCAGCTTGATTGCAGGGGGGATCTCCTACGAGCAGTACTTC

clone size: once
J gene: TRBJ2-2
D gene: -
V gene: TRBV29-1
CDR3 protein: CSALRNTGELFF
CDR3 DNA: TGCAGCGCCCTACGGAACACCGGGGAGCTGTTTTTT

clone size: -
J gene: TRBJ2-5
D gene: TRBD1
V gene: TRBV29-1
CDR3 protein: CSVTGEETQYF
CDR3 DNA: TGCAGCGTAACAGGGGAAGAGACCCAGTACTTC

clone size: -
J gene: TRBJ2-7
D gene: TRBD1
V gene: TRBV6-5
CDR3 protein: CASTQGAIYEQYF
CDR3 DNA: TGTGCCAGCACTCAGGGGGCAATCTACGAGCAGTACTTC

clone size: -
J gene: TRBJ2-7
D gene: TRBD1
V gene: TRBV5-1
CDR3 protein: CASSAIGTGVREQYF
CDR3 DNA: TGCGCCAGCAGCGCGATTGGGACAGGGGTTCGCGAGCAGTACTTC

clone size: few
J gene: TRBJ1-5
D gene: TRBD1
V gene: TRBV15
CDR3 protein: CATSRGQGVQHF
CDR3 DNA: TGTGCCACCAGCAGAGGACAGGGGGTCCAGCATTTT

clone size: -
J gene: TRBJ1-5
D gene: -
V gene: TRBV5-1
CDR3 protein: CASSLTPLNQPQHF
CDR3 DNA: TGCGCCAGCAGCTTGACACCGCTCAATCAGCCCCAGCATTTT

clone size: -
J gene: TRBJ1-1
D gene: -
V gene: TRBV19
CDR3 protein: CASSIWRVNTEAFF
CDR3 DNA: TGTGCCAGTAGTATTTGGCGGGTGAACACTGAAGCTTTCTTT

clone size: -
J gene: TRBJ1-3
D gene: -
V gene: TRBV19
CDR3 protein: CASSIQGLSGNTIYF
CDR3 DNA: TGTGCCAGTAGTATACAGGGGCTTTCTGGAAACACCATATATTTT

clone size: -
J gene: TRBJ2-7
D gene: -
V gene: TRBV19
CDR3 protein: CASNPQGDYEQYF
CDR3 DNA: TGTGCCAGTAATCCACAGGGTGACTACGAGCAGTACTTC

clone size: -
J gene: TRBJ1-5
D gene: -
V gene: TRBV9
CDR3 protein: CASSVSGGTVSNQPQHF
CDR3 DNA: TGTGCCAGCAGCGTGTCCGGAGGGACTGTTAGCAATCAGCCCCAGCATTTT

clone size: -
J gene: TRBJ2-7
D gene: -
V gene: TRBV30
CDR3 protein: CAWTSSYEQYF
CDR3 DNA: TGTGCCTGGACTAGCTCCTACGAGCAGTACTTC

clone size: -
J gene: TRBJ2-2
D gene: -
V gene: TRBV9
CDR3 protein: CASSVNPPGGELFF
CDR3 DNA: TGTGCCAGCAGCGTTAATCCGCCGGGCGGGGAGCTGTTTTTT

clone size: -
J gene: TRBJ1-4
D gene: -
V gene: TRBV30
CDR3 protein: CAWSNQGVEKLFF
CDR3 DNA: TGTGCCTGGAGTAATCAGGGCGTTGAAAAACTGTTTTTT

clone size: -
J gene: TRBJ2-7
D gene: -
V gene: TRBV6-1
CDR3 protein: CASSGIGQIYEQYF
CDR3 DNA: TGTGCCAGCAGTGGAATAGGACAGATCTACGAGCAGTACTTC

clone size: -
J gene: TRBJ2-2
D gene: TRBD2
V gene: TRBV5-1
CDR3 protein: CASQGLAEDTGELFF
CDR3 DNA: TGCGCCAGCCAGGGACTAGCGGAGGACACCGGGGAGCTGTTTTTT

clone size: once
J gene: TRBJ2-2
D gene: TRBD2
V gene: TRBV9
CDR3 protein: CASSVAASGGHTGELFF
CDR3 DNA: TGTGCCAGCAGCGTAGCGGCTAGCGGGGGTCACACCGGGGAGCTGTTTTTT

clone size: -
J gene: TRBJ2-1
D gene: TRBD2
V gene: TRBV5-1
CDR3 protein: CASSSGGTSYNEQFF
CDR3 DNA: TGCGCCAGCAGCTCCGGGGGGACCTCCTACAATGAGCAGTTCTTC

clone size: -
J gene: TRBJ1-2
D gene: TRBD1
V gene: TRBV18
CDR3 protein: CASSGTGVYGYTF
CDR3 DNA: TGTGCCAGCTCAGGGACAGGGGTCTATGGCTACACCTTC

clone size: -
J gene: TRBJ2-1
D gene: -
V gene: TRBV7-9
CDR3 protein: CASSSQYNEQFF
CDR3 DNA: TGTGCCAGCAGCTCCCAATACAATGAGCAGTTCTTC

clone size: -
J gene: TRBJ1-1
D gene: -
V gene: TRBV7-3
CDR3 protein: CASSLGAGAEAFF
CDR3 DNA: TGTGCCAGCAGCTTGGGCGCCGGGGCTGAAGCTTTCTTT

clone size: -
J gene: TRBJ1-2
D gene: -
V gene: TRBV6-5
CDR3 protein: CATLGGARGYTF
CDR3 DNA: TGTGCCACCTTAGGGGGGGCGCGTGGCTACACCTTC

clone size: -
J gene: TRBJ1-1
D gene: -
V gene: TRBV10-3
CDR3 protein: CAISSQGWAFF
CDR3 DNA: TGTGCCATCAGTTCTCAGGGGTGGGCTTTCTTT